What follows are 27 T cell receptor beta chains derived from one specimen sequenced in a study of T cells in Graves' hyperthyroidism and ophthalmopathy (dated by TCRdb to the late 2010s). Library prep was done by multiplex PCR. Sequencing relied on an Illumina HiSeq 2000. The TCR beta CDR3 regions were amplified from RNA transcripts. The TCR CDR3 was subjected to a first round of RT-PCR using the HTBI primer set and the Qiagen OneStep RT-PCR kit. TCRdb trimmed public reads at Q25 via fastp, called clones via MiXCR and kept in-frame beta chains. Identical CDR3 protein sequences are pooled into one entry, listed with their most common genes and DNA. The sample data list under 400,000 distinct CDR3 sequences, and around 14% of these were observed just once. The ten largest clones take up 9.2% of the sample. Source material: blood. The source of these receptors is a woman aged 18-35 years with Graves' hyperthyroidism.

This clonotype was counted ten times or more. The CDR3 reads CASGPWDSGANVLTF. In nucleotides, the CDR3 is TGTGCCAGCGGCCCATGGGACTCTGGGGCCAACGTCCTGACTTTC. The chain carries TRBV6-1 and TRBJ2-6; no firm D call. CDR3 length: 15 amino acids. With 8 bases removed from V and 0 bases from J, the gap between germline ends came to 11 bases. Germline CDR1 is MNHNS and CDR2 is SASEGT.

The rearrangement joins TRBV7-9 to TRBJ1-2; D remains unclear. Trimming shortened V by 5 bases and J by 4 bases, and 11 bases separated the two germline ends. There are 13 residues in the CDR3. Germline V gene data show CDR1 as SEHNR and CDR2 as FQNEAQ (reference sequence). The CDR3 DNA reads TGTGCCAGCAGCCCTCTTTCTGGCTATGGCTACACCTTC. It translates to CASSPLSGYGYTF.

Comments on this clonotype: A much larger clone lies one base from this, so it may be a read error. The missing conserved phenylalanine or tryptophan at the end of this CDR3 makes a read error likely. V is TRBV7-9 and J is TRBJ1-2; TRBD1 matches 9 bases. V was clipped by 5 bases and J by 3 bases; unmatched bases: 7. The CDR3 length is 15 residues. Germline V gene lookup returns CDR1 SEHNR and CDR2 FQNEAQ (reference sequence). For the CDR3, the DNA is TGTGCCAGCAGCCGCCGGGACAGGGAACACTATGGCTACACCCTC. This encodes CASSRRDREHYGYTL.

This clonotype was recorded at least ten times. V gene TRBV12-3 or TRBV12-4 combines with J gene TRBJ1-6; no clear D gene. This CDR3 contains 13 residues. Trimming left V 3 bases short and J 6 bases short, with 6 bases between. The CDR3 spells CASSFVRNSPLHF. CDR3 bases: TGTGCCAGCAGTTTCGTCCGTAATTCACCCCTCCACTTT.

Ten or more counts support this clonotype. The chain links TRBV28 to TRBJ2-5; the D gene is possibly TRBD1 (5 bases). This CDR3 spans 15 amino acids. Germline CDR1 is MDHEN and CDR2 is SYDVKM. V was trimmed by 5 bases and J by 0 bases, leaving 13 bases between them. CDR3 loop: CASSRPQGDQETQYF. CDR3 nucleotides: TGTGCCAGCAGTCGCCCCCAAGGGGACCAAGAGACCCAGTACTTC.

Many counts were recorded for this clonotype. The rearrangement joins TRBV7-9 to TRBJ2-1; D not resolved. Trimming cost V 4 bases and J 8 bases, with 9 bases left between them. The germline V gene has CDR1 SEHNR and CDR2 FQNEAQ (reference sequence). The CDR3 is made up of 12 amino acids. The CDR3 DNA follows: TGTGCCAGCAGCTCCTCCTGGGATGAGCAGTTCTTC. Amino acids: CASSSSWDEQFF. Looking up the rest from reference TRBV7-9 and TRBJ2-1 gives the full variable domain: DTGVSQNPRHKITKRGQNVTFRCDPISEHNRLYWYRQTLGQGPEFLTYFQNEAQLEKSRLLSDRFSAERPKGSFSTLEIQRTEQGDSAMYLCASSSSWDEQFFGPGTRLTVL.

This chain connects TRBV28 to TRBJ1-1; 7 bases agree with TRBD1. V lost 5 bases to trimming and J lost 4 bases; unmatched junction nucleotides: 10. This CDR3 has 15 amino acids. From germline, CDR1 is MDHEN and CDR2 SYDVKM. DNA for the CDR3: TGTGCCAGCAGTACAAGACAGGGCGGAGGCACTGAAGCTTTCTTT. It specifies CASSTRQGGGTEAFF.

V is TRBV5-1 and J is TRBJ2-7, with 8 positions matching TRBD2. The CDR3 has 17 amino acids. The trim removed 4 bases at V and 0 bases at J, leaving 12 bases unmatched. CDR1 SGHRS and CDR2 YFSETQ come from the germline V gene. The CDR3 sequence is CASSPGLEFLSSYEQYF. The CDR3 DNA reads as TGCGCCAGCAGCCCGGGACTAGAGTTCTTGAGCTCCTACGAGCAGTACTTC. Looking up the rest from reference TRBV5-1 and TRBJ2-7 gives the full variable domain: KAGVTQTPRYLIKTRGQQVTLSCSPISGHRSVSWYQQTPGQGLQFLFEYFSETQRNKGNFPGRFSGRQFSNSRSEMNVSTLELGDSALYLCASSPGLEFLSSYEQYFGPGTRLTVT.

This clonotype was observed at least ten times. DNA of the CDR3: TGCGCCAGCAGCTTGAATCAGGGTATCGCTGAAGCTTTCTTT. Protein product: CASSLNQGIAEAFF. This chain joins TRBV5-1 and TRBJ1-1, with a weak D call TRBD1 (5 bases). The CDR3 has 14 residues. V gave up 1 base and J gave up 6 bases, with 13 bases separating them. CDR1 is SGHRS, CDR2 YFSETQ, per germline.

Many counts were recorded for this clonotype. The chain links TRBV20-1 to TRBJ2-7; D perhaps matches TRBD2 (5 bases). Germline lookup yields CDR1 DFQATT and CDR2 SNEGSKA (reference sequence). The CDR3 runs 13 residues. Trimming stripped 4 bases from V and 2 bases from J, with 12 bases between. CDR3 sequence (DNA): TGCAGTGCTATTTCTACTAGGACCTACGAGCAGTACTTC. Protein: CSAISTRTYEQYF.

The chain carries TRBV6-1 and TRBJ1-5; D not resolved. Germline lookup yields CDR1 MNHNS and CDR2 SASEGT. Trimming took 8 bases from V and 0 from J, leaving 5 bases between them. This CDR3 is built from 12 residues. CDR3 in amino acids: CASHNSNQPQHF. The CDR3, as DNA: TGTGCCAGCCATAATAGCAATCAGCCCCAGCATTTT.

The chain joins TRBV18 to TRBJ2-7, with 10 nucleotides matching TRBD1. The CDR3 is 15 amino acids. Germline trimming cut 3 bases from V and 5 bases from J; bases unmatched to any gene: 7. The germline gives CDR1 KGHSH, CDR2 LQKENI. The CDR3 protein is CASSPAGTGADEQYF. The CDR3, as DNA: TGTGCCAGCTCACCTGCCGGGACAGGGGCTGACGAGCAGTACTTC.

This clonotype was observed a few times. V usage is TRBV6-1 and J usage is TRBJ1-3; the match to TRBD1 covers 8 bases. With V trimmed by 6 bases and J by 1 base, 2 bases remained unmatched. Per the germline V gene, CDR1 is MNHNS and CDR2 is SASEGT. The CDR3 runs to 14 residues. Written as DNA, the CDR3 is TGTGCCAGCAGGACAGGGGCGTCTGGAAACACCATATATTTT. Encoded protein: CASRTGASGNTIYF.

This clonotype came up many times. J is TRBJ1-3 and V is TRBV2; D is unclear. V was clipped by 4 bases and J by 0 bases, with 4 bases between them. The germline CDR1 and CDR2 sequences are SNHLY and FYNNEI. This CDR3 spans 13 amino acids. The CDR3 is CASSVASGNTIYF. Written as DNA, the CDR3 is TGTGCCAGCAGTGTAGCCTCTGGAAACACCATATATTTT.

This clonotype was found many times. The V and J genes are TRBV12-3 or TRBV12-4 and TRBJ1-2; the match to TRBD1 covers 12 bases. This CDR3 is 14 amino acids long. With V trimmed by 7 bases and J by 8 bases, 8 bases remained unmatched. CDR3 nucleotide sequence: TGTGCCAGCATCCCACCGGGACAGGGGGCCGGCTACACCTTC. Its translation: CASIPPGQGAGYTF.

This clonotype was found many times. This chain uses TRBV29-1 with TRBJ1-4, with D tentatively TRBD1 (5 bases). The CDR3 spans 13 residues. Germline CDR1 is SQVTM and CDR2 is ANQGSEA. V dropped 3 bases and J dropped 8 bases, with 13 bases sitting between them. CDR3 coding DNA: TGCAGCGTTGAGAAAATCGGGGGAGAAAAACTGTTTTTT. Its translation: CSVEKIGGEKLFF.

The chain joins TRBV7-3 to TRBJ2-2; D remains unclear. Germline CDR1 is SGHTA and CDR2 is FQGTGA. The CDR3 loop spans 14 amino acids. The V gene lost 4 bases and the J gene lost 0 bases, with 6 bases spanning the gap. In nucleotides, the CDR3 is TGTGCCAGCAGCTCAGTACCGAACACCGGGGAGCTGTTTTTT. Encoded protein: CASSSVPNTGELFF.

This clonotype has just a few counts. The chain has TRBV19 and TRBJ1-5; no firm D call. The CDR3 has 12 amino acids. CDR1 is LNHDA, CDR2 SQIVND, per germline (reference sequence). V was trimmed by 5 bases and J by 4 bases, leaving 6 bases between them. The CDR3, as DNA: TGTGCCAGTAGTCGACTTAATCAGCCCCAGCATTTT. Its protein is CASSRLNQPQHF.

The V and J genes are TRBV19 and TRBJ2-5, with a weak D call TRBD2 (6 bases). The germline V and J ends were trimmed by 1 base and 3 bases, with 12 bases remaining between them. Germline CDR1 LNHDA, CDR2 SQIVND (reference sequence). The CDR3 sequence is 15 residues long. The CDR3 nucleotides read TGTGCCAGTAGTATAGTAACGGGCGGGAAAGAGACCCAGTACTTC. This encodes CASSIVTGGKETQYF.

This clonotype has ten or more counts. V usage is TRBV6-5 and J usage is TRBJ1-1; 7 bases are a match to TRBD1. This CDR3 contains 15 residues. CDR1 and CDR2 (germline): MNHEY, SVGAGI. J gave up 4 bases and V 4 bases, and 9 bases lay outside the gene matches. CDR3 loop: CASSFESQGGTEAFF. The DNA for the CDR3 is TGTGCCAGCAGTTTCGAGTCTCAGGGGGGCACTGAAGCTTTCTTT.

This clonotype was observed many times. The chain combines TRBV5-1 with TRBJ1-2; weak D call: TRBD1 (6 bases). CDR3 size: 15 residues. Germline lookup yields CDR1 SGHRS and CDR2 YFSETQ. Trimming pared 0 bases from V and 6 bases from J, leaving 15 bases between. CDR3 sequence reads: CASSLDRVPIDGYTF. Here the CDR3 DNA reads TGCGCCAGCAGCTTGGACAGGGTCCCTATTGATGGCTACACCTTC.

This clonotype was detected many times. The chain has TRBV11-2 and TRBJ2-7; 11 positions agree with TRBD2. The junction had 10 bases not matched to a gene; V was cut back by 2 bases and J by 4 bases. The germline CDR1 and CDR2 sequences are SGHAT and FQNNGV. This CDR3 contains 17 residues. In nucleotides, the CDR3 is TGTGCCAGCAGCTTATTCGGGAGGACTAGCGGGTTGTACGAGCAGTACTTC. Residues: CASSLFGRTSGLYEQYF.

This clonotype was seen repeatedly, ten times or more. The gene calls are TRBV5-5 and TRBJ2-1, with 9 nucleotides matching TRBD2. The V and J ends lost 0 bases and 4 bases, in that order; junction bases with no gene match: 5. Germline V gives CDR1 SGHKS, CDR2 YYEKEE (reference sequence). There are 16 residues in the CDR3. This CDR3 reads CASSLVREGPYNEQFF. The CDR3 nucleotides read TGTGCCAGCAGCTTGGTGCGGGAGGGGCCTTACAATGAGCAGTTCTTC.

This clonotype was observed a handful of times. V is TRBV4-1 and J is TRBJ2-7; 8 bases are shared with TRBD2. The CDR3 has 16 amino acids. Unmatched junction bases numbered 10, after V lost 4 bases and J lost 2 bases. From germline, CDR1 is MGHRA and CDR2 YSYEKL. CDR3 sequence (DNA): TGCGCCAGCAGCCGCCAACTGGGCGGGAGGCCCTACGAGCAGTACTTC. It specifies CASSRQLGGRPYEQYF.

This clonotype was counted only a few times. CDR3 in amino acids: CASSVSSGTRDTQYF. The CDR3, as DNA: TGTGCCAGCAGCGTGTCTAGCGGGACTAGGGATACGCAGTATTTT. The chain links TRBV9 to TRBJ2-3; TRBD2 matches at 9 bases. V dropped 2 bases and J dropped 6; count of bases not matched to a gene: 7. The CDR3 has 15 amino acids. Germline V gene lookup returns CDR1 SGDLS and CDR2 YYNGEE. Variable domain in full (rest from reference TRBV9 and TRBJ2-3): DSGVTQTPKHLITATGQRVTLRCSPRSGDLSVYWYQQSLDQGLQFLIQYYNGEERAKGNILERFSAQQFPDLHSELNLSSLELGDSALYFCASSVSSGTRDTQYFGPGTRLTVL.

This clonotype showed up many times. CDR3 region: CASSEGTPGQGNSNQPQHF. CDR3 sequence (DNA): TGTGCCAGCAGTGAAGGAACCCCGGGACAGGGGAATAGCAATCAGCCCCAGCATTTT. The rearrangement uses TRBV6-1 and TRBJ1-5; 10 bases match TRBD1. J gave up 0 bases and V 1 base, and 9 bases lay outside the gene matches. Germline V gene lookup returns CDR1 MNHNS and CDR2 SASEGT. The CDR3 consists of 19 residues.

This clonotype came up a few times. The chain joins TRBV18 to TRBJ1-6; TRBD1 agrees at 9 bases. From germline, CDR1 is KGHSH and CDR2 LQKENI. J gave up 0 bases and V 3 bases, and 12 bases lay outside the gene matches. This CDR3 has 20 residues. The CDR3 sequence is CASSPTTGGPLSSYNSPLHF. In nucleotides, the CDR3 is TGTGCCAGCTCACCGACGACAGGGGGACCGCTCAGCTCCTATAATTCACCCCTCCACTTT.